The following is a T cell receptor (beta chain) sequence with its context. CDR3 size: 15 residues. Germline-derived CDR1 and CDR2 are SGHNT and YYREEE (reference sequence). With 5 bases clipped from V and 1 base from J, the junction kept 5 bases outside the gene matches. This specimen comes from a study of blood T cell repertoires in COVID-19. On the study more broadly: T cells, B-cell-depleted T cells, or PBMCs provided the cDNA or gDNA that served as material.

Sequencing used immunoSEQ multiplex PCR; TCRdb keeps in-frame clones, though not all of them. Of about 50,000 clones in the sample, roughly 90% were seen once. The gene calls are TRBV5-4 and TRBJ1-3; 8 bases line up with TRBD1. Source material: peripheral blood. The sequence was obtained from a woman over 75 with acute or convalescent COVID-19. Here the CDR3 DNA reads TGTGCCAGCAGTTCAGGGGGCTCTTCTGGAAACACCATATATTTT. Translation gives CASSSGGSSGNTIYF.